The source of this T cell receptor (beta chain) is a study of T-cell memory formation after mild COVID-19. Study-level results: Clones that contracted from day 15 to 85 were balanced CD4/CD8, while later expanders leaned CD4+. Nothing showed for sure that second-wave clones peaking on day 37 were SARS-CoV-2 specific.

TCRdb re-called the 5' RACE reads through MiXCR, storing one row per CDR3 protein. Of more than 350,000 distinct CDR3 sequences in the sample, more than 20% were seen once. Notes on this clonotype: The target antigen is unknown.

Germline V gene data show CDR1 as MNHNS and CDR2 as SASEGT. Trimming stripped 2 bases from V and 2 bases from J, with 9 bases between. The CDR3 covers 14 residues. This clonotype was obtained from an adult woman who had mild COVID-19 (a few samples of this study predate the infection). Cell type and time point are not known. Sequenced input: PBMCs or a T cell subset sorted from them (not recorded which). This chain connects TRBV6-1 to TRBJ2-5; D gene unclear. The CDR3 DNA reads TGTGCCAGCAGTGAATCGCAGGCTCAAGAGACCCAGTACTTC. Its protein product is CASSESQAQETQYF.